A selection of T cell receptor beta chains follows, all from one sample in a study of post-analysis software for immune sequencing data. MiXCR was run by TCRdb on the PCR reads, yielding one entry per CDR3 protein. The sample shows approximately 730,000 distinct CDR3 sequences, 30% of them seen only once. Input material: blood. These receptors all come from a girl aged 10 to 17 with multiple sclerosis. CDR3s include the opening cysteine and the closing phenylalanine or tryptophan. Each record gives: V gene, J gene, clone size, D gene, CDR3 DNA, CDR3 protein. The D gene is left open where the match is weak. Only some rows state a clone size, as once, few, many or a class for expanded clones.

>TRBV20-1|TRBJ2-1|.|TRBD2
TGCAGTGCTAGATGGCGCCAGCGGGGCTACAATGAGCAGTTCTTC
CSARWRQRGYNEQFF
>TRBV29-1|TRBJ2-7|.|.
TGCAGCGTTGAGACCTCCTACAATGAGCAGTACTTC
CSVETSYNEQYF
>TRBV10-3|TRBJ2-7|.|.
TGTGCCATCAGTGATAACAGGCCCAGCTACGAGCAGTACTTC
CAISDNRPSYEQYF
>TRBV4-3|TRBJ1-2|.|.
TGCGCCAGCAGCCAAGGAGGGAGAGACAACTATGGCTACACCTTC
CASSQGGRDNYGYTF
>TRBV11-2|TRBJ1-6|.|TRBD1
TGTGCCAGCAGCCACACCGAGTCGGACAGGAATTCACCCCTCCACTTT
CASSHTESDRNSPLHF
>TRBV3-1|TRBJ2-7|few|.
TGTGCCAGCAGCCAAGGGACCCTCCAGTACTTC
CASSQGTLQYF
>TRBV7-2|TRBJ2-4|few|.
TGTGCCAGCAGCGGACGTTCAAGCTTGGCGCAGTACTTC
CASSGRSSLAQYF
>TRBV12-3/TRBV12-4|TRBJ2-4|few|.
TGTGCCAGCAGTTTTTATTCAAACGTAGCCAAAAACATTCAGTACTTC
CASSFYSNVAKNIQYF
>TRBV20-1|TRBJ2-1|many|TRBD2
TGCAGTGCCGAGCTAGCGGGAGTTGAGAATGAGCAGTTCTTC
CSAELAGVENEQFF
>TRBV7-2|TRBJ2-3|few|.
TGTGCCAGCAGCTTCCTGAGTTTACTGTGGGGGTATACGCAGTATTTT
CASSFLSLLWGYTQYF
>TRBV4-2|TRBJ2-1|few|.
TGTGCCAGCAGCCCCCAGGCCGGAGGAGCTTCTTACAATGAGCAGTTCTTC
CASSPQAGGASYNEQFF
>TRBV4-3|TRBJ2-7|few|.
TGCGCCAGCAGCCAAGAGCTTGGGCAACCCTACGAGCAGTACTTC
CASSQELGQPYEQYF
>TRBV15|TRBJ2-1|.|.
TGTGCCACCAGCAGGCGGGCCGAGAGGAATGAGCAGTTCTTC
CATSRRAERNEQFF
>TRBV10-1|TRBJ1-4|.|.
TGCGCCAGCAGTGGATCCGGGACACTGCCTGAAAAACTGTTTTTT
CASSGSGTLPEKLFF
>TRBV11-2|TRBJ2-7|.|TRBD2
TGTGCCAGCAGCTCATTTAGCGGGGGCTCCTACGAGCAGTACTTC
CASSSFSGGSYEQYF
>TRBV29-1|TRBJ2-7|.|.
TGCAGCGTTGCAGGGACGGGAGTCTCCTACGAGCAGTACTTC
CSVAGTGVSYEQYF
>TRBV7-6|TRBJ2-1|many|TRBD2
TGTGCCAGCAGCTTAGCGAGAGCGGGGGGGTACAATGAGCAGTTCTTC
CASSLARAGGYNEQFF
>TRBV20-1|TRBJ2-7|.|.
TGCAGTACTACGGAGAGCTCCTACAAGCAGTACTTC
CSTTESSYKQYF
>TRBV28|TRBJ1-1|.|.
TGTGCCAGCAGCCCCATAAGAGAGGACACTGAAGCTTTCTTT
CASSPIREDTEAFF
>TRBV5-1|TRBJ2-6|.|.
TGCGCCAGCAGCGAGCGAGCTGGGGCCAACGTCTGGACTTTC
CASSERAGANVWTF
>TRBV28|TRBJ1-1|.|TRBD1
TGTGCCAGCAGTTTTCAGGGGGTGAACACTGAAGCTTTCTTT
CASSFQGVNTEAFF
>TRBV7-9|TRBJ2-1|few|TRBD2
TGTGCCAGCAGCTTTCAGAGAGCGGGAACCTACAATGAGCAGTTCTTC
CASSFQRAGTYNEQFF
>TRBV12-3/TRBV12-4|TRBJ1-6|.|.
TGTGCCAGCAGTTTCGACTATAATTCACCCCTCCACTTT
CASSFDYNSPLHF
>TRBV12-3/TRBV12-4|TRBJ1-2|.|TRBD1
TGTGCCAGCAGTTTAGTGATGGGGGACAGGGGACGCTATGGCTACACCTTC
CASSLVMGDRGRYGYTF
>TRBV11-3|TRBJ2-1|.|.
TGTGCCAGCAGCATAGGGGGGGGGCCCTATGAGCAGTTCTTC
CASSIGGGPYEQFF
>TRBV28|TRBJ2-5|few|.
TGTGCCAGCAGGGGGATGACCCAGTACTTC
CASRGMTQYF
>TRBV12-3/TRBV12-4|TRBJ2-1|.|TRBD2
TGTGCCAGCAGGGGTAGCGGGGGCCCGAGCTCCTACAATGAGCAGTTCTTC
CASRGSGGPSSYNEQFF
>TRBV20-1|TRBJ1-5|few|.
TGCAGCGTTAAGGGGGGGGGGTATAGCAATCAGCCCCAGCATTTT
CSVKGGGYSNQPQHF
>TRBV7-2|TRBJ2-3|.|.
TGTGCCAGCAGCTTAGTTGGGGTTTTCCTCACAGATACGCAGTATTTT
CASSLVGVFLTDTQYF
>TRBV2|TRBJ1-5|few|.
TGTGCCAGCAGTGGGGGCGAAGTTCAGCCCCAGCATTTT
CASSGGEVQPQHF
>TRBV7-2|TRBJ1-5|.|.
TGTGCCAGCAGCTTAGTAGACGATCAGCCCCAGCATTTT
CASSLVDDQPQHF
>TRBV5-5|TRBJ2-3|few|TRBD2
TGTGCCAGCAGCTCCCCATGGAGCGGGGGGGCGGATACGCAGTATTTT
CASSSPWSGGADTQYF
>TRBV2|TRBJ1-2|.|.
TGTGCCAGCACGTCAGGGGTCAACACCTTC
CASTSGVNTF
>TRBV4-1|TRBJ2-5|many|TRBD2
TGCGCCAGCAGCCAAGATCGGTCGACGGCGGGGGACCAAGAGACCCAGTACTTC
CASSQDRSTAGDQETQYF
>TRBV28|TRBJ1-2|.|.
TGTGCCAGCAGTTTCAGGTATAGGGCCGATGGCTACACCTTC
CASSFRYRADGYTF
>TRBV11-2|TRBJ1-2|.|TRBD1
TGTGCCAGCAGCTCCTCGGGACAGGGGGCGAGGGGCTACACCTTC
CASSSSGQGARGYTF
>TRBV25-1|TRBJ2-7|few|.
TGTGCCAGCAGTGATCCGGCGCGGGCCAGCTCCTACGAGCAGTACTTC
CASSDPARASSYEQYF
>TRBV15|TRBJ1-1|few|TRBD1
TGTGCCACGGAAACCGGGACAGGGGGGAACACTGAAGCTTTCTTT
CATETGTGGNTEAFF
>TRBV5-4|TRBJ1-4|.|.
TGTGCCAGCAGCACTGAAGGGCACGTTAATGAAAAACTGTTTTTT
CASSTEGHVNEKLFF
>TRBV5-1|TRBJ2-1|.|.
TGCGCCAGCAGCTTCCGGGACCCAACGAACAATGAGCAGTTCTTC
CASSFRDPTNNEQFF
>TRBV4-3|TRBJ2-1|.|.
TGCGCCAGCAGCCAAGGGTCCTACAGTGAGCAGTTCTTC
CASSQGSYSEQFF
>TRBV4-2|TRBJ2-1|.|.
TGTGCCAGCAGCCAAGTCATGGAGGGCCCTCACAATGAGCAGTTCTTC
CASSQVMEGPHNEQFF
>TRBV10-3|TRBJ2-7|.|.
TGTGCCATCAGTGGGAGGGCAGGGACCCCCTACGAGCAGTACTTC
CAISGRAGTPYEQYF
>TRBV6-2/TRBV6-3|TRBJ2-7|many|.
TGTGCCAGCAGTTACTCGCACCAGATCTACGAGCAGTACTTC
CASSYSHQIYEQYF
>TRBV29-1|TRBJ1-2|.|.
TGCAGCGTCGCCAGGGAGTATGGCTACACCTTC
CSVAREYGYTF
>TRBV6-2/TRBV6-3|TRBJ2-5|.|TRBD2
TGTGCCAGCTGCGACTTCCGCGGGGGGACCCAGTACTTC
CASCDFRGGTQYF